The 27 T cell receptor beta chains in this list originate from one sample, sequenced in a study of T cells in Graves' hyperthyroidism and ophthalmopathy. The TCR beta CDR3 regions underwent amplification using RNA transcripts as the source. When the TCR CDR3 underwent first-round RT-PCR, the HTBI primer set was used. One entry per CDR3 protein results from TCRdb running MiXCR on the multiplex PCR reads. The sample holds 500,000 to 650,000 distinct CDR3 sequences, roughly 15% seen once. The specimen sequenced was blood. All receptors come from a woman aged 45 to 65 with Graves' ophthalmopathy.

The V and J genes are TRBV7-9 and TRBJ2-1, with 9 bases that match TRBD1. This CDR3 contains 14 residues. V lost 3 bases and J lost 9; bases outside the gene matches: 6. Looked up from germline, CDR1 is SEHNR and CDR2 is FQNEAQ (reference sequence). Written as DNA, the CDR3 is TGTGCCAGCAGCTTGAACAGGGGGCAGGGTGAGCAGTTCTTC. Protein: CASSLNRGQGEQFF.

This clonotype was seen a few times. The gene calls are TRBV27 and TRBJ2-1; TRBD2 aligns across 11 bases. This CDR3 is 16 amino acids long. V lost 5 bases and J lost 3; bases outside the gene matches: 6. Per germline, CDR1 MNHEY and CDR2 SMNVEV (reference sequence). In DNA form, the CDR3 reads TGTGCCAGCAGTATTTTACTAGCGGGAGACTACAATGAGCAGTTCTTC. Residues: CASSILLAGDYNEQFF.

This clonotype was observed a few times. J is TRBJ1-2 and V is TRBV29-1; 10 nucleotides agree with TRBD1. V dropped 7 bases and J dropped 7; count of bases not matched to a gene: 9. This CDR3 region has 13 residues. Germline V gene lookup returns CDR1 SQVTM and CDR2 ANQGSEA. The CDR3 sequence: CSAQDRGRSGYTF. The CDR3 nucleotides read TGCAGCGCCCAGGACAGGGGGAGATCTGGCTACACCTTC.

This clonotype was recorded a few times. The chain's CDR3 is CASRRDYQTGELFF. The CDR3, as DNA: TGTGCCAGCAGGAGGGACTACCAAACCGGGGAGCTGTTTTTT. This chain connects TRBV7-6 to TRBJ2-2; 7 bases map to TRBD2. Germline V gene sequence: CDR1 SGHVS, CDR2 FNYEAQ. The CDR3 is 14 amino acids. V gave up 6 bases and J gave up 5 bases; unmatched junction bases: 6.

This clonotype was detected ten times or more. The chain carries TRBV6-1 and TRBJ1-5; a possible D gene is TRBD1 (5 bases). V was clipped by 2 bases and J by 0 bases, with 11 bases between them. Per the germline V gene, CDR1 is MNHNS and CDR2 is SASEGT. This CDR3 is built from 16 residues. As DNA, the CDR3 is TGTGCCAGCAGTGAACGGACACAGAGTAGCAATCAGCCCCAGCATTTT. This translates into CASSERTQSSNQPQHF.

The rearrangement links TRBV7-9 to TRBJ1-6, with no clear D. Trimming removed 5 bases from V and 6 bases from J, with 17 bases in between. There are 16 residues in the CDR3. Germline V gene sequence: CDR1 SEHNR, CDR2 FQNEAQ (reference sequence). The CDR3 sequence: CASSLRPGEANSPLHF. The CDR3 DNA follows: TGTGCCAGCAGCCTCCGGCCAGGCGAGGCTAATTCACCCCTCCACTTT.

The chain joins TRBV4-2 to TRBJ2-3, with D unresolved. The CDR3 loop spans 13 amino acids. The germline CDR1 and CDR2 sequences are LGHNA and YNFKEQ. V was pared by 4 bases and J by 2 bases, with 7 bases between. The CDR3 DNA reads as TGTGCCAGCAGCCTCGCGTACACAGATACGCAGTATTTT. Translating gives CASSLAYTDTQYF.

Ten or more counts support this clonotype. J is TRBJ2-7 and V is TRBV7-2; TRBD1 might be the D (6 bases). The CDR3 length is 15 residues. Germline-derived CDR1 and CDR2 are SGHTA and FQGNSA. V was pared by 5 bases and J by 4 bases, with 18 bases between. DNA of the CDR3: TGTGCCAGCAGCCAAGGACAGCCCCAGAGGTACGAGCAGTACTTC. Translation: CASSQGQPQRYEQYF.

This clonotype was counted many times. The chain combines TRBV27 with TRBJ1-1; TRBD1 aligns across 7 bases. CDR3 length equals 15 residues. The trim removed 6 bases at V and 1 base at J, leaving 8 bases unmatched. Germline CDR1 MNHEY, CDR2 SMNVEV (reference sequence). CDR3 bases: TGTGCCAGCAGAGACGGACAGGAACCGAACACTGAAGCTTTCTTT. Its protein is CASRDGQEPNTEAFF.

This clonotype was detected ten times or more. V usage is TRBV20-1 and J usage is TRBJ1-2; weak D call: TRBD1 (6 bases). The germline V gene encodes CDR1 DFQATT and CDR2 SNEGSKA (reference sequence). Trimming removed 5 bases at V and 8 bases at J, with 12 bases between. CDR3 length: 11 amino acids. CDR3 coding DNA: TGCAGTGCTCTGGAAGGGGGGGGCTACACCTTC. This translates into CSALEGGGYTF.

This clonotype was found a few times. The chain carries TRBV4-3 and TRBJ2-7; D remains unclear. The V and J ends lost 0 bases and 3 bases respectively, with 12 bases between them. This CDR3 has 15 amino acids. The V gene's germline CDR1 is LGHNA and CDR2 YSLEER. Written as DNA, the CDR3 is TGCGCCAGCAGCCAAGATCTACCAAGCTTCTACGAGCAGTACTTC. Translating it yields CASSQDLPSFYEQYF.

This clonotype occurred a few times. This sequence joins TRBV4-2 and TRBJ1-6; the D is unclear. V was shortened by 3 bases and J by 11 bases, with 17 bases between the two germline ends. The CDR3 spans 15 residues. CDR1 LGHNA and CDR2 YNFKEQ come from the germline V gene. The CDR3 spells CASSQSENGNPPLHF. The CDR3, as DNA: TGTGCCAGCAGCCAGAGTGAGAACGGCAATCCACCCCTCCACTTT.

The chain recombines TRBV11-2 with TRBJ2-7; D is perhaps TRBD1 (5 bases). The CDR3 spans 13 residues. V dropped 5 bases and J dropped 6 bases, with 14 bases sitting between them. Germline V gives CDR1 SGHAT, CDR2 FQNNGV. CDR3 bases: TGTGCCAGCAGCCAAGGGGCTAGTTCCGAGCAGTACTTC. Protein: CASSQGASSEQYF.

Points on this clonotype: It may be a read error: a sequence one base away is much more abundant. The chain links TRBV29-1 to TRBJ1-2; D remains ambiguous. Germline V lookup: CDR1 SQVTM, CDR2 ANQGSEA. The CDR3 covers 13 residues. The DNA of the CDR3 is TGCAGCGTTGAACCGGTCAGTAACTATGGCTACGCCTTC. Protein: CSVEPVSNYGYAF.

This clonotype came up a few times. The gene calls are TRBV9 and TRBJ2-3; D ambiguous. The CDR3 length is 13 residues. Germline CDR1 is SGDLS and CDR2 is YYNGEE. Trimming left V 0 bases short and J 0 bases short, with 2 bases between. CDR3 loop: CASSVVSTDTQYF. CDR3 DNA: TGTGCCAGCAGCGTAGTTAGCACAGATACGCAGTATTTT. Full variable domain (missing parts from reference TRBV9 and TRBJ2-3): DSGVTQTPKHLITATGQRVTLRCSPRSGDLSVYWYQQSLDQGLQFLIQYYNGEERAKGNILERFSAQQFPDLHSELNLSSLELGDSALYFCASSVVSTDTQYFGPGTRLTVL.

CDR3 sequence (DNA): TGTGCCAGCAGCTTAATGGAGGGATCCGGGGAGCTGTTTTTT. Translated: CASSLMEGSGELFF. The chain carries TRBV7-8 and TRBJ2-2; tentatively, D is TRBD2 (6 bases). In germline, CDR1 is SGHVS, CDR2 FQNEAQ. The CDR3 consists of 14 residues. Trimming cost V 2 bases and J 6 bases, with 10 bases left between them.

The chain couples TRBV27 to TRBJ2-1; no clear D. CDR3 size: 16 residues. CDR1 is MNHEY, CDR2 SMNVEV, per germline (reference sequence). V was pared by 7 bases and J by 0 bases, with 16 bases between. This CDR3 reads CASNPDGASSYNEQFF. CDR3 nucleotide sequence: TGTGCCAGCAATCCTGACGGTGCGAGCTCCTACAATGAGCAGTTCTTC.

CDR3 region: CASSLPRNYGYTF. The CDR3 nucleotides read TGTGCCAGCAGTTTACCAAGAAACTATGGCTACACCTTC. The chain joins TRBV28 to TRBJ1-2; D is ambiguous. V gave up 2 bases and J gave up 2 bases, with 6 bases separating them. From germline, CDR1 is MDHEN and CDR2 SYDVKM. CDR3 size: 13 residues.

This clonotype appeared many times. The chain has TRBV28 and TRBJ2-7; D remains unclear. Germline V gives CDR1 MDHEN, CDR2 SYDVKM. V was trimmed by 6 bases and J by 3 bases, leaving 15 bases between them. The CDR3 is 14 amino acids. CDR3 protein: CASSPEPGFYEQYF. Written as DNA, the CDR3 is TGTGCCAGCAGCCCCGAACCAGGTTTCTACGAGCAGTACTTC.

V and J are TRBV7-3 and TRBJ2-5; no definite D call. The germline CDR1 and CDR2 sequences are SGHTA and FQGTGA. The CDR3 spans 13 residues. V was shortened by 1 base and J by 6 bases, with 9 bases between the two germline ends. CDR3 sequence (DNA): TGTGCCAGCAGCTTAATTCTGGGTCAGACCCAGTACTTC. Amino acid sequence: CASSLILGQTQYF.

This rearrangement joins TRBV6-5 to TRBJ2-2; 8 positions agree with TRBD2. With 0 bases clipped from V and 2 bases from J, the junction kept 11 bases outside the gene matches. This CDR3 has 19 residues. Germline-derived CDR1 and CDR2 are MNHEY and SVGAGI. CDR3 region: CASSYSRARGGVNTGELFF. CDR3 sequence (DNA): TGTGCCAGCAGTTACTCGAGGGCCCGGGGGGGGGTTAACACCGGGGAGCTGTTTTTT.

This clonotype appeared a few times. The chain employs TRBV7-8 and TRBJ2-5; D is uncertain. With 1 base removed from V and 5 bases from J, the gap between germline ends came to 11 bases. The germline CDR1 and CDR2 sequences are SGHVS and FQNEAQ. The CDR3 runs 14 residues. The CDR3 nucleotides read TGTGCCAGCAGCTTAGAACGCGTGAGGGAGACCCAGTACTTC. Translation: CASSLERVRETQYF. Based on the CDR3 plus reference TRBV7-8 and TRBJ2-5, the full variable domain is GAGVSQSPRYKVAKRGQDVALRCDPISGHVSLFWYQQALGQGPEFLTYFQNEAQLDKSGLPSDRFFAERPEGSVSTLKIQRTQQEDSAVYLCASSLERVRETQYFGPGTRLLVL.

This clonotype appeared many times. This chain uses TRBV7-9 with TRBJ2-1; tentative D call: TRBD2 (6 bases). Deletions cut 2 bases from V and 1 base from J, with 9 bases between. The germline CDR1 and CDR2 sequences are SEHNR and FQNEAQ (reference sequence). The CDR3 sequence is 15 residues long. The CDR3 coding sequence is TGTGCCAGCAGCTTACCAGGGACTTCCTACAATGAGCAGTTCTTC. Its protein product is CASSLPGTSYNEQFF.

Many counts were recorded for this clonotype. This rearrangement joins TRBV7-2 to TRBJ2-3; no firm D call. CDR3 length: 13 amino acids. Between the trimmed V and J ends, which lost 4 bases and 8 bases, there was a span of 13 bases. Germline-derived CDR1 and CDR2 are SGHTA and FQGNSA. DNA for the CDR3: TGTGCCAGCAGCTCACCCTGGTATAGTACGCAGTATTTT. The encoded protein is CASSSPWYSTQYF.

The J gene is TRBJ1-2, the V gene TRBV28, with TRBD1 matching over 7 bases. The germline CDR1 and CDR2 sequences are MDHEN and SYDVKM. The V gene end was trimmed by 4 bases and the J gene end by 8 bases; junction bases not matched to a gene: 19. The CDR3 length is 17 residues. The DNA for the CDR3 is TGTGCCAGCAGTTCCACCCGGGACAGAGGCCAACCGAAGGGCTACACCTTC. Translation gives CASSSTRDRGQPKGYTF.

This clonotype was observed many times. The chain carries TRBV3-1 and TRBJ2-7; possible D gene TRBD2, 5 bases. Trimming shortened V by 3 bases and J by 3 bases, and 9 bases separated the two germline ends. There are 13 residues in the CDR3. Germline V gene sequence: CDR1 LGHDT, CDR2 YNNKEL (reference sequence). The CDR3 loop reads CASSQTISYEQYF. The CDR3 bases are TGTGCCAGCAGCCAGACTATTAGCTACGAGCAGTACTTC.

This clonotype was recorded a few times. The chain couples TRBV29-1 to TRBJ1-1; D gene ambiguous. CDR1 and CDR2 (germline): SQVTM, ANQGSEA. This CDR3 spans 12 amino acids. Deletions cut 6 bases from V and 7 bases from J, with 15 bases between. The CDR3 spells CSVVIPGFEAFF. The CDR3 coding sequence is TGCAGCGTGGTTATACCGGGATTTGAAGCTTTCTTT. Together with reference TRBV29-1 and TRBJ1-1, the CDR3 gives the full variable domain: SAVISQKPSRDICQRGTSLTIQCQVDSQVTMMFWYRQQPGQSLTLIATANQGSEATYESGFVIDKFPISRPNLTFSTLTVSNMSPEDSSIYLCSVVIPGFEAFFGQGTRLTVV.